These T cell receptor beta chains were read from a single sample in a study of T cell responses to AZD1222 COVID-19 vaccine. Data came from immunoSEQ multiplex PCR; TCRdb stores just in-frame clones and leaves some out. The top ten clones hold approximately 0.5% of a sample with over 150,000 clones, about 90% of them seen once. The specimen was peripheral blood, collected on day 0 of AZD1222 vaccination. The receptor set was obtained from an adult in good health. CDR3s include the opening cysteine and the closing phenylalanine or tryptophan. The D gene is left open where the match is weak. Size is stated for part of the rows, as once, few or many counts, or as a class when the clone is expanded.

NA,NA,15,TRBV4-3,TRBJ1-2,TGCGCCAGCAGCCAAGATATTGGAGGGAGATATGGCTACACCTTC,CASSQDIGGRYGYTF
NA,TRBD1,15,TRBV7-8,TRBJ2-5,TGTGCCAGCAGCCCCCAGACAGGGATGAAAGAGACCCAGTACTTC,CASSPQTGMKETQYF
NA,TRBD2,17,TRBV11-3,TRBJ2-1,TGTGCCAGCAGCTCACTCTTCCTAGCGGGAGGGCCCAATGAGCAGTTCTTC,CASSSLFLAGGPNEQFF
once,NA,13,TRBV10-1,TRBJ2-7,TGCGCCAGCAGCCCGGGACGGAGCTACGAGCAGTACTTC,CASSPGRSYEQYF
NA,TRBD1,14,TRBV6-4,TRBJ1-3,TGTGCCAGCAGCTACAGGGGCTCTGGAAACACCATATATTTT,CASSYRGSGNTIYF
NA,TRBD2,15,TRBV9,TRBJ2-1,TGTGCCAGCAGCGGCTCTAGCGGGAGGTACAATGAGCAGTTCTTC,CASSGSSGRYNEQFF
NA,NA,16,TRBV19,TRBJ2-6,TGTGCCAGTACTCCCCTGACAGACTCTGGGGCCAACGTCCTGACTTTC,CASTPLTDSGANVLTF
NA,TRBD1,15,TRBV10-2,TRBJ1-2,TGCGCCAGCAGTGAGTCGACAGGGCAGAACTATGGCTACACCTTC,CASSESTGQNYGYTF
NA,NA,14,TRBV30,TRBJ1-1,TGTGCCTGGAGTGTAGGTCCAGGGTCGGGAGAAGCTTTCTTT,CAWSVGPGSGEAFF
NA,NA,15,TRBV5-4,TRBJ2-6,TGTGCCAGCAGCTCGTGGGGCTCTGGGGCCAACGTCCTGACTTTC,CASSSWGSGANVLTF